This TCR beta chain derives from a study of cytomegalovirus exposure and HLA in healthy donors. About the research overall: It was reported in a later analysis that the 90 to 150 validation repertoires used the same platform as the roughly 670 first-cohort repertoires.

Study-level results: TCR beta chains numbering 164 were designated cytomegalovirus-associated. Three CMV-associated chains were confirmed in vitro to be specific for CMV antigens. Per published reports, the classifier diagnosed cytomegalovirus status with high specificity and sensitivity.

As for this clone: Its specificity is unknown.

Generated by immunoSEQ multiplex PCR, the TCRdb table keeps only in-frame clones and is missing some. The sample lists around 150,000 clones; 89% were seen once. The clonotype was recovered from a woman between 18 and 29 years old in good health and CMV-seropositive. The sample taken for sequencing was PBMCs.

CDR3 protein: CASRQNYGYTF. DNA for the CDR3: TGTGCCAGCAGACAAAACTATGGCTACACCTTC. The rearrangement uses TRBV6-5 and TRBJ1-2; no firm D call. The CDR3 covers 11 residues. With 6 bases removed from V and 2 bases from J, the gap between germline ends came to 4 bases. Germline V CDR1 and CDR2: MNHEY, SVGAGI.